Sequencing of this T cell receptor (beta chain) was carried out in a study of blood T cell repertoires in COVID-19. Grouping used clinical history reported by participants in a survey and questionnaire. Original data processing: Quantification of nucleated cells was approximated via reference gene primer amplification. Only in-frame clones appear in the TCRdb table, and some are missing; sequencing was by immunoSEQ multiplex PCR. For V, J and clone size, that table is used; D and trimming come from the DNA. The table has about 190,000 clones, approximately 79% seen once. The V end lost 8 bases, the J end lost 6 bases, and 14 bases lay between the germline ends. Per the germline V gene, CDR1 is LNHNV and CDR2 is YYDKDF (reference sequence). The CDR3 runs 13 residues.

The genes are TRBV15 and TRBJ1-5, with no clear D. This receptor was taken from a woman in her sixties with acute COVID-19. The specimen sequenced was PBMCs or T cells enriched from blood (not recorded which). CDR3: CATQGRVGQPQHF. The CDR3 nucleotides read TGTGCCACCCAAGGGAGGGTGGGTCAGCCCCAGCATTTT.